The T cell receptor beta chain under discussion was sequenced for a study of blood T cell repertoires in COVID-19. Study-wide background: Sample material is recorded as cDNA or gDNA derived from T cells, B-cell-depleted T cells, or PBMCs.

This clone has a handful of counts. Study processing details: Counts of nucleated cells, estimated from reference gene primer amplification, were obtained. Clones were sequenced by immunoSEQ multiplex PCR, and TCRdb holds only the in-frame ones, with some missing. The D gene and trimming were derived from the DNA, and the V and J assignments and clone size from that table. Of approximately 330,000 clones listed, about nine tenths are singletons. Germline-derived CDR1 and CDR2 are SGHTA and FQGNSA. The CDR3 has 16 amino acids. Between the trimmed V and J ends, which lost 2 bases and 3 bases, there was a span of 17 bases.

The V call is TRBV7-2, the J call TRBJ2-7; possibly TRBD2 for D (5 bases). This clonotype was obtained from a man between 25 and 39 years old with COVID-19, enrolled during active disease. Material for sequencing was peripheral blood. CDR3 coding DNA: TGTGCCAGCAGCTTATCGGGGTTCACCTTAGTCTACGAGCAGTACTTC. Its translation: CASSLSGFTLVYEQYF.